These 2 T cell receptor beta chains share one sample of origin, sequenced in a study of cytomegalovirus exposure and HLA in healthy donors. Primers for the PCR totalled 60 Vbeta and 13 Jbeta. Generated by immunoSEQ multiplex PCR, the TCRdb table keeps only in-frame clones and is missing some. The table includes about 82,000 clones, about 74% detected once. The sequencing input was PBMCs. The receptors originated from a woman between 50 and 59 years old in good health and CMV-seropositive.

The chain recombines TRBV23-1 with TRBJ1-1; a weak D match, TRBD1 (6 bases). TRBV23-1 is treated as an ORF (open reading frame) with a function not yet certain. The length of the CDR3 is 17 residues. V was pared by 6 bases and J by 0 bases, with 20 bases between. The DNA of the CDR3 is TGCGCCAGCAGCCCGAGGGGCCAGGGGCGGATGAACACTGAAGCTTTCTTT. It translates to CASSPRGQGRMNTEAFF.

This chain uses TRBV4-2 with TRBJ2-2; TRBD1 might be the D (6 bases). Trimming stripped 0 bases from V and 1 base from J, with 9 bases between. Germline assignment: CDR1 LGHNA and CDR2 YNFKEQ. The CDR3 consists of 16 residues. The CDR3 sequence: CASSQDWTVNTGELFF. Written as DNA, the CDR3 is TGTGCCAGCAGCCAAGATTGGACAGTGAACACCGGGGAGCTGTTTTTT.